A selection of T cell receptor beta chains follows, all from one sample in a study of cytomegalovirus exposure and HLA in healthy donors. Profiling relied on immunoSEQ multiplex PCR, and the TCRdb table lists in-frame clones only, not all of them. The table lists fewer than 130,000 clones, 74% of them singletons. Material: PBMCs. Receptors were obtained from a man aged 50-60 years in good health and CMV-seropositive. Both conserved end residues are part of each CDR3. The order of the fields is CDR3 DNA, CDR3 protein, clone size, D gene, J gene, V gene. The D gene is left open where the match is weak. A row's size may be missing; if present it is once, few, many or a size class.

TGTGCCAGCAGCCAAGATCGGGGTGGTGAGACCCAGTACTTC | CASSQDRGGETQYF | - | - | TRBJ2-5 | TRBV4-2
TGTGCCAGCAGCTTAGTTAGTAGCTCCTACGAGCAGTACTTC | CASSLVSSSYEQYF | - | - | TRBJ2-7 | TRBV7-6
TGTGCCAGCAGCTCCGGGGTCGAAGAGACCCAGTACTTC | CASSSGVEETQYF | once | - | TRBJ2-5 | TRBV7-9
TGTGCCAGCAGCCCACCGGGACTAGCGGGGAATGAGCAGTTCTTC | CASSPPGLAGNEQFF | - | TRBD2 | TRBJ2-1 | TRBV7-3
TGTGCCAGCAGCGGTGGGGAGGGGCTGAACACTGAAGCTTTCTTT | CASSGGEGLNTEAFF | - | - | TRBJ1-1 | TRBV9
TGTGCCAGCAGCGTAAGCCATGGAGGACAGGGGGTTACCGGGGAGCTGTTTTTT | CASSVSHGGQGVTGELFF | once | TRBD1 | TRBJ2-2 | TRBV9
TGTGCCAGCAGCCATGGGGGGTCCCGCTCCTACGAGCAGTACTTC | CASSHGGSRSYEQYF | - | - | TRBJ2-7 | TRBV4-2
TGCGCCAGCAGCCGTGGGGACTCGACCGATAATGAAAAACTGTTTTTT | CASSRGDSTDNEKLFF | once | - | TRBJ1-4 | TRBV5-1
TGTGCCAGCAGCGTCTCCGGGACTTACTACAATGAGCAGTTCTTC | CASSVSGTYYNEQFF | - | - | TRBJ2-1 | TRBV9
TGTGCCAGCAGTGGGCTGGGCACTAGCCAAGAGACCCAGTACTTC | CASSGLGTSQETQYF | - | - | TRBJ2-5 | TRBV2
TGTGCCATCAGTTTGGACACGAACTATGGCTACACCTTC | CAISLDTNYGYTF | - | - | TRBJ1-2 | TRBV10-3